This T cell receptor (beta chain) was documented in a study of cytomegalovirus exposure and HLA in healthy donors. Study outcomes and limitations: Across all donors, roughly uniform sequencing depth was an assumption of the presence/absence analyses.

Primers included in the PCR were 60 Vbeta and 13 Jbeta primers. The table came from immunoSEQ multiplex PCR; TCRdb's copy has only in-frame clones and leaves some out. This table has roughly 38,000 clones, roughly nine tenths appearing once. Each of the donors was a healthy bone marrow donor. Whereas donors were nominally healthy upon sampling, unrecorded immune exposures were probable. Regarding this clone: The target antigen is unknown.

Germline-derived CDR1 and CDR2 are LGHNA and YNFKEQ. The J segment lost 8 bases and the V segment lost 0 bases, leaving 16 bases of the junction unmatched. CDR3 length: 18 residues. The specimen sequenced was PBMCs. The TCR comes from a woman younger than 30 in good health and CMV-seronegative. The chain couples TRBV4-2 to TRBJ1-2; TRBD1 matches 9 bases. As DNA, the CDR3 is TGTGCCAGCAGCCAAGATAGGTTCGGAACAGGGGGCAGGACGGGCTACACCTTC. Residues: CASSQDRFGTGGRTGYTF.